Listed below are T cell receptor beta chains from one sample, sequenced in a study of cytomegalovirus exposure and HLA in healthy donors. Sequenced by immunoSEQ multiplex PCR; TCRdb stores in-frame clones only, minus some. The sample has fewer than 200,000 clones, roughly 79% seen once; the top ten hold roughly 13%. The material sequenced was PBMCs. The receptors were sampled from a woman aged 45-65 years in good health and CMV-seronegative. Each CDR3 is given with its conserved first and last residue. Fields, in order: V gene, J gene, clone size, D gene, CDR3 DNA, CDR3 protein. The D gene is left open where the match is weak. Clone size is shown for a subset of rows, as once, few, many or a class of expanded clone.

TRBV6-6,TRBJ2-7,-,-,TGTGCCAGCAGTTACGGGGCGATCTCCTACGAGCAGTACTTC,CASSYGAISYEQYF
TRBV29-1,TRBJ1-3,-,-,TGCAGCGTTGCCGGGAGCTCTGGAAACACCATATATTTT,CSVAGSSGNTIYF
TRBV5-1,TRBJ1-3,-,TRBD1,TGCGCCAGCAGGCGTGATGGAGGGGGCCCCGAAGACACCATATATTTT,CASRRDGGGPEDTIYF
TRBV2,TRBJ1-5,-,-,TGTGCCAGCAGTGAAGGGCGGGGTAGGCAGCCCCAGCATTTT,CASSEGRGRQPQHF
TRBV4-3,TRBJ1-4,-,-,TGCGCCAGCAGCCTCGGGAGGACAGCGCTGAATGAAAAACTGTTTTTT,CASSLGRTALNEKLFF
TRBV5-1,TRBJ2-7,-,TRBD2,TGCGCCAGCAGCTATGGGACTAGCGACCGCGAGCAGTACTTC,CASSYGTSDREQYF
TRBV7-9,TRBJ2-7,-,-,TGTGCCAGCAGCTCCCTCTCCTCTCAGGGGCGGAACTACGAGCAGTACTTC,CASSSLSSQGRNYEQYF
TRBV27,TRBJ1-5,-,-,TGTGCCAGCAGTTTGTACCAGGCGCCGGGGCAGCCCCAGCATTTT,CASSLYQAPGQPQHF
TRBV5-6,TRBJ1-3,-,-,TGTGCCAGCAGCTTTAGACAGATCTCTGGAAACACCATATATTTT,CASSFRQISGNTIYF
TRBV29-1,TRBJ2-3,-,TRBD2,TGCAGCGTTGCGTCTCGGAGCGGGAGGCCAGATACGCAGTATTTT,CSVASRSGRPDTQYF
TRBV7-2,TRBJ2-3,-,-,TGTGCCAGCAGCTCTCTCACAGATACGCAGTATTTT,CASSSLTDTQYF
TRBV27,TRBJ2-3,-,-,TGTGCCAGCAGTTTAAAGGGAGGACATACGCAGTATTTT,CASSLKGGHTQYF
TRBV29-1,TRBJ2-1,-,TRBD2,TGCAGCGTTGAGTCCGAGACTAGCGTAAATGAGCAGTTCTTC,CSVESETSVNEQFF
TRBV12-5,TRBJ2-1,-,-,TGTGCTAGTGGTTTGACGTTAGTCGGTGAGCAGTTCTTC,CASGLTLVGEQFF
TRBV6-6,TRBJ1-1,few,-,TGTGCCAGCAGTTACTCGTGGCAGGCGAACACTGAAGCTTTCTTT,CASSYSWQANTEAFF
TRBV7-2,TRBJ2-7,-,-,TGTGCCAGCAGCTTGAACCCCTACGAGCAGTACTTC,CASSLNPYEQYF
TRBV10-3,TRBJ2-7,-,TRBD2,TGTGCCATCAGTGAGTGGGGCCTAGCGGGAGATTCTCCGTACTTC,CAISEWGLAGDSPYF
TRBV11-3,TRBJ2-5,-,-,TGTGCCAGCAGCTTCGGCGGGGCCCAAGAGACCCAGTACTTC,CASSFGGAQETQYF
TRBV6-5,TRBJ2-3,-,TRBD2,TGTGCCAGCAGTTACCTAGCGGGCACAGATACGCAGTATTTT,CASSYLAGTDTQYF